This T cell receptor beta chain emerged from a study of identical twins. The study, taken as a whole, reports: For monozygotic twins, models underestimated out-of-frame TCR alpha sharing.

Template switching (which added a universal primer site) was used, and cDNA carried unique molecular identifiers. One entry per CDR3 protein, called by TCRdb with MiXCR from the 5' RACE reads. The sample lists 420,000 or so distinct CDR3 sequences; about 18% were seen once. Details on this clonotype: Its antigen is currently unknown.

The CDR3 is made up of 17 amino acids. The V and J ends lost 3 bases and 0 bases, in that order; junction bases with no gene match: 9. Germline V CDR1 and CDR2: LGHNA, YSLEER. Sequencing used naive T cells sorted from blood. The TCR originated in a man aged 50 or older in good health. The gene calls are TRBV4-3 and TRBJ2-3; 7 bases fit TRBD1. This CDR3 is CASSQALGQSSTDTQYF. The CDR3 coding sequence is TGCGCCAGCAGCCAGGCCTTGGGACAGTCTAGCACAGATACGCAGTATTTT.